This passage covers 20 T cell receptor beta chains from one sample sequenced in a study of regulatory T cells in long-lasting Graves disease. The sample's time point: newly diagnosed GD, antithyroid drugs for less than 3 months. After RNA was extracted from PBMCs, the TCR library was made from it. Library construction for TCR beta used iRepertoire HTBI primers and Arm-PCR of CDR3 regions. From the multiplex PCR reads, TCRdb called clonotypes with MiXCR, one entry per CDR3 protein. The sample lists hundreds of thousands of distinct CDR3 sequences; about 17% were seen once. These sequences were also reported in another study, on T cells in Graves' hyperthyroidism and ophthalmopathy.

The source material was peripheral blood mononuclear cells (PBMCs), sampled at new diagnosis, from a patient treated with antithyroid drugs. The receptors come from a woman in her twenties or thirties with Graves disease.

The V call is TRBV20-1, the J call TRBJ2-7; tentatively, D is TRBD1 (6 bases). Germline V CDR1 and CDR2: DFQATT, SNEGSKA (reference sequence). Deletions cut 1 base from V and 4 bases from J, with 11 bases between. This CDR3 is built from 13 residues. The CDR3 protein is CSARGLDRYEQYF. DNA of the CDR3: TGCAGTGCTAGAGGACTTGACAGGTACGAGCAGTACTTC.

Remarks on this clonotype: One base separates it from a far larger clone, so it is likely a read error. This chain joins TRBV11-2 and TRBJ1-1; perhaps TRBD1 as D (5 bases). Germline assignment: CDR1 SGHAT and CDR2 FQNNGV. The CDR3 is 16 amino acids. CDR3 sequence (DNA): TGTGCCAGCAGGACCTCCGCCGGGACCCTAGCCACTGTAGCTTTCTTT. It is translated as CASRTSAGTLATVAFF.

This clonotype was observed many times. The chain is built from TRBV27 and TRBJ1-1, with a tentative D call TRBD1 (5 bases). The CDR3 loop spans 13 amino acids. Germline V gene lookup returns CDR1 MNHEY and CDR2 SMNVEV (reference sequence). Trimming pared 7 bases from V and 1 base from J, leaving 10 bases between. The CDR3 DNA follows: TGTGCCAGCACCCTTGGGGGGAACACTGAAGCTTTCTTT. Translating gives CASTLGGNTEAFF.

This clonotype has at least ten counts. The chain uses TRBV10-3 and TRBJ2-4; D ambiguous. The DNA end is more similar to TRBJ1-2, so the J call may be wrong. CDR3 length equals 14 residues. Germline CDR1 reads ENHRY; CDR2 reads SYGVKD. The CDR3 sequence is CAIRASPAPEGYTF. CDR3 coding DNA: TGTGCCATCAGGGCCTCGCCGGCACCGGAGGGCTACACCTTC.

Ten or more counts support this clonotype. The J gene is TRBJ2-1, the V gene TRBV11-2, with D possibly matching TRBD1 (5 bases). The CDR3 is made up of 16 amino acids. V dropped 5 bases and J dropped 0 bases, with 14 bases sitting between them. Germline assignment: CDR1 SGHAT and CDR2 FQNNGV. CDR3 in DNA: TGTGCCAGCAGCCCCATCCGGACACCCTCCTACAATGAGCAGTTCTTC. This gives the protein CASSPIRTPSYNEQFF.

With regard to this clonotype: A read error may explain this, as a much larger clone is one base away. The rearrangement uses TRBV11-3 and TRBJ2-2; D is ambiguous. The CDR3 runs to 13 residues. The V end was cut by 8 bases, the J end by 7 bases, with 14 bases between. The germline V gene encodes CDR1 SGHNT and CDR2 YENEEA. CDR3 coding DNA: TGTGCCAGCGGCCTAACCCGACTCGGGGAGCTGTTTTTT. This translates into CASGLTRLGELFF.

This clonotype has a handful of counts. The chain joins TRBV28 to TRBJ1-5; D is unresolved. CDR3 length: 15 amino acids. Trimming shortened V by 3 bases and J by 3 bases, and 12 bases separated the two germline ends. CDR1 MDHEN and CDR2 SYDVKM come from the germline V gene. DNA for the CDR3: TGTGCCAGCAGTTTCGTCCCACGGAACAATCAGCCCCAGCATTTT. As protein: CASSFVPRNNQPQHF.

The table lists this clonotype with many counts. DNA of the CDR3: TGTGCCAGCAGCTTAAGGACCGAACAGAACACCGGGGAGCTGTTTTTT. As protein: CASSLRTEQNTGELFF. The gene calls are TRBV5-8 and TRBJ2-2; no definite D call. The CDR3 sequence is 16 residues long. V lost 2 bases, J lost 1 base, and 12 bases lay in between. CDR1 is SGHTS, CDR2 YDEGEE, per germline.

This clonotype appeared a few times. The rearrangement joins TRBV6-1 to TRBJ2-5; 10 bases fit TRBD2. Trimming at V came to 5 bases and at J to 5 bases, leaving 2 bases not matched to a gene. Germline CDR1 and CDR2: MNHNS and SASEGT. The CDR3 has 13 residues. Here the CDR3 DNA reads TGTGCCAGCAGTCGAGCGGGAGGGGAGACCCAGTACTTC. Protein: CASSRAGGETQYF.

This clonotype has a count of ten or more. The chain joins TRBV7-9 to TRBJ1-2, with a tentative D call TRBD1 (6 bases). The CDR3 covers 13 residues. Trimming pared 5 bases from V and 6 bases from J, leaving 13 bases between. In germline, CDR1 is SEHNR, CDR2 FQNEAQ (reference sequence). CDR3 in amino acids: CASSLQGGDGYTF. CDR3 nucleotides: TGTGCCAGCAGCCTACAGGGAGGCGATGGCTACACCTTC.

This clonotype was seen repeatedly, ten times or more. This chain links TRBV27 with TRBJ1-6, with 7 bases matching TRBD1. This CDR3 has 14 residues. V trimming: 5 bases; J trimming: 6 bases; junction bases outside the gene matches: 4. Germline V gene lookup returns CDR1 MNHEY and CDR2 SMNVEV (reference sequence). The CDR3 nucleotides read TGTGCCAGCAGTATTACAGGGGTTAATTCACCCCTCCACTTT. Protein: CASSITGVNSPLHF.

This sequence joins TRBV10-3 and TRBJ1-2; possible D gene TRBD1, 6 bases. CDR3 length: 13 residues. Germline V gives CDR1 ENHRY, CDR2 SYGVKD. V was cut by 10 bases and J by 4 bases, with 16 bases left in between. CDR3 DNA sequence: TGTGCCAGCAGAAGGGACACTTCCTATGGCTACACCTTC. Encoded protein: CASRRDTSYGYTF.

At least ten counts were recorded for this clonotype. The CDR3 sequence: CASSAHLGLAGAKETQYF. The CDR3 DNA follows: TGTGCCAGCAGCGCCCATCTCGGACTAGCGGGGGCTAAAGAGACCCAGTACTTC. The gene calls are TRBV11-2 and TRBJ2-5, with 13 bases fitting TRBD2. The CDR3 extends over 18 amino acids. The germline V gene encodes CDR1 SGHAT and CDR2 FQNNGV. V shed 5 bases, J shed 3 bases, and the junction held 12 bases outside the gene matches. The complete variable domain, with remaining parts taken from reference TRBV11-2 and TRBJ2-5, reads EAGVAQSPRYKIIEKRQSVAFWCNPISGHATLYWYQQILGQGPKLLIQFQNNGVVDDSQLPKDRFSAERLKGVDSTLKIQPAKLEDSAVYLCASSAHLGLAGAKETQYFGPGTRLLVL.

This rearrangement joins TRBV29-1 to TRBJ1-2, with no clear D. CDR3 length: 12 amino acids. Looked up from germline, CDR1 is SQVTM and CDR2 is ANQGSEA. The V and J ends lost 8 bases and 1 base respectively, with 11 bases between them. The CDR3 protein is CSSRTGNYGYTF. The CDR3 bases are TGCAGCTCCCGGACGGGTAACTATGGCTACACCTTC.

This clonotype occurred many times. The chain joins TRBV7-9 to TRBJ1-1; the match to TRBD1 covers 8 bases. The V and J ends lost 4 bases and 4 bases, in that order; junction bases with no gene match: 8. Germline loops: CDR1 SEHNR, CDR2 FQNEAQ (reference sequence). The CDR3 contains 15 residues. The CDR3 here is CASSSTGGGRTEAFF. The CDR3 DNA sequence: TGTGCCAGCAGCTCTACAGGGGGGGGTCGCACTGAAGCTTTCTTT.

The V and J genes are TRBV7-3 and TRBJ2-2; D uncertain. The CDR3 is 13 amino acids. Germline V lookup: CDR1 SGHTA, CDR2 FQGTGA. The germline V and J ends were trimmed by 0 bases and 7 bases, with 6 bases remaining between them. CDR3 loop: CASSLTGLGELFF. CDR3 coding DNA: TGTGCCAGCAGCTTAACAGGGCTCGGGGAGCTGTTTTTT.

This clonotype was seen repeatedly, ten times or more. The chain couples TRBV10-3 to TRBJ1-2; no reliable D call. CDR1 is ENHRY and CDR2 is SYGVKD in the germline V gene. The CDR3 length is 12 residues. V gave up 4 bases and J gave up 8 bases, with 11 bases separating them. The CDR3 nucleotides read TGTGCCATCAGTGTGGCCCTTGGAGGCTACACCTTC. Its translation is CAISVALGGYTF.

The rearrangement joins TRBV24-1 to TRBJ2-1; tentative D call: TRBD2 (6 bases). Germline V gene lookup returns CDR1 KGHDR and CDR2 SFDVKD. V was clipped by 7 bases and J by 6 bases, with 12 bases between them. The CDR3 runs to 13 residues. CDR3 nucleotide sequence: TGTGCCACCAGCGGTGGGAGGCCCAATGAGCAGTTCTTC. Its protein is CATSGGRPNEQFF.

The chain links TRBV5-1 to TRBJ1-4, with D possibly being TRBD1 (5 bases). The CDR3 is 18 amino acids. V lost 0 bases and J 5 bases, leaving 20 bases between the germline ends. Germline V lookup: CDR1 SGHRS, CDR2 YFSETQ. CDR3 protein: CASSLAGPGPPENEKLFF. The DNA of the CDR3 is TGCGCCAGCAGCTTGGCGGGACCTGGCCCCCCGGAAAATGAAAAACTGTTTTTT.

In its sample, this clonotype was seen a few times. This may be a read error: a much more frequent sequence differs by one nucleotide. The rearrangement joins TRBV2 to TRBJ2-5; D might be TRBD1 or TRBD2, each matching 5 bases. Germline V gene sequence: CDR1 SNHLY, CDR2 FYNNEI. This CDR3 comprises 13 residues. Trimming left V 4 bases short and J 3 bases short, with 9 bases between. CDR3 DNA sequence: TGTGCCAGCAGTGGAGGGGACGAAGAGACCCAGTACTTC. Translated, it gives CASSGGDEETQYF.